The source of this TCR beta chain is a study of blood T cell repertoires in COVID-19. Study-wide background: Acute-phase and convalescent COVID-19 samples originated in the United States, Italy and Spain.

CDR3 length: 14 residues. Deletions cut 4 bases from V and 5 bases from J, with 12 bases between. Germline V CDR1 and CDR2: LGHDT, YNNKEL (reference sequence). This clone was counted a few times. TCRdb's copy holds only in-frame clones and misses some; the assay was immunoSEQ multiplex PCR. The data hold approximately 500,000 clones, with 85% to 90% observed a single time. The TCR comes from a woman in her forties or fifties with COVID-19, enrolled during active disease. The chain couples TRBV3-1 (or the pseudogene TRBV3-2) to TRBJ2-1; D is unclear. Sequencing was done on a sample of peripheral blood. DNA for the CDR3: TGTGCCAGCAGCCCCGCGCGGCTCGACAATGAGCAGTTCTTC. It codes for CASSPARLDNEQFF.